This TCR beta chain was profiled in a study of shared clonotypes between healthy human individuals. Broader study findings: Apart from blood, nothing was sampled; tissue repertoires likely differ.

V lost 7 bases, J lost 3 bases, and 8 bases lay in between. Germline V gene data show CDR1 as SGDLS and CDR2 as YYNGEE. The CDR3 sequence is 12 residues long. The assay was immunoSEQ multiplex PCR, and TCRdb's table has in-frame clones only and misses some. The repertoire holds around 1.4 million clones, less than 99% seen once, with 0.36% in the top ten. Splitting the CD4+ cells yielded a CD45RA+ naive subset and a CD45RA-negative memory subset. Points on this clone: Its target is not known.

Sample: naive CD4+ T cells sorted from blood. Subset denoted: CD45RA+ positively selected. The receptor was derived from a man aged 30 to 39 in good health. The V call is TRBV9, the J call TRBJ2-1; D is tentatively TRBD1 or TRBD2 (5 bases each). The CDR3, as DNA: TGTGCCAGCCGGGGCAACTACAATGAGCAGTTCTTC. It codes for CASRGNYNEQFF.